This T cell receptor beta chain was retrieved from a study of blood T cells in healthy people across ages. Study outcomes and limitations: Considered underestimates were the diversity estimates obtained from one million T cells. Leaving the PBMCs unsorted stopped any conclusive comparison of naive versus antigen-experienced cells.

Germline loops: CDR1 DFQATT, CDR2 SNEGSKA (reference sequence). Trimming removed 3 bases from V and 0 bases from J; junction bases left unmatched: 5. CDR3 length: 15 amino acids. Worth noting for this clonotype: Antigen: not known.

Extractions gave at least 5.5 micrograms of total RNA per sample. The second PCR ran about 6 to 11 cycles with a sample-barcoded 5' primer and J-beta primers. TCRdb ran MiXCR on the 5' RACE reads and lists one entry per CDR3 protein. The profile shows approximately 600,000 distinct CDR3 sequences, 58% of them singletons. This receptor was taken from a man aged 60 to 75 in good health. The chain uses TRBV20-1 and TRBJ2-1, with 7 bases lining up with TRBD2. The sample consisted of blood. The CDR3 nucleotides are TGCAGTGCTAGTCCTAGCGGTAGCTCCTACAATGAGCAGTTCTTC. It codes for CSASPSGSSYNEQFF.